Sequencing of this TCR beta chain was carried out in a study of blood T cell repertoires in COVID-19. Background on the study: PBMCs, B-cell-depleted T cells, or T cells were the source of the cDNA or gDNA that made up the material.

This clone came up once. Original analysis: Nucleated cell counts were estimated from reference gene primer amplification. TCRdb keeps only in-frame clones here, not all; method: immunoSEQ multiplex PCR. V, J and clone size were drawn from that table, and D and trimming were deduced from the DNA. The sample includes roughly 15,000 clones, 84% of them seen just once. The clonotype comes from a man aged 45 to 65 with active COVID-19. The sample comprised peripheral blood.

CDR3 in amino acids: CASSLARAGEVSQPQHF. CDR3 DNA: TGTGCCAGCAGCTTAGCGAGGGCAGGGGAAGTGAGTCAGCCCCAGCATTTT. The chain has TRBV7-8 and TRBJ1-5; D may be TRBD1 (6 bases). The CDR3 spans 17 residues. V lost 0 bases and J 6 bases, leaving 18 bases between the germline ends. Per germline, CDR1 SGHVS and CDR2 FQNEAQ.